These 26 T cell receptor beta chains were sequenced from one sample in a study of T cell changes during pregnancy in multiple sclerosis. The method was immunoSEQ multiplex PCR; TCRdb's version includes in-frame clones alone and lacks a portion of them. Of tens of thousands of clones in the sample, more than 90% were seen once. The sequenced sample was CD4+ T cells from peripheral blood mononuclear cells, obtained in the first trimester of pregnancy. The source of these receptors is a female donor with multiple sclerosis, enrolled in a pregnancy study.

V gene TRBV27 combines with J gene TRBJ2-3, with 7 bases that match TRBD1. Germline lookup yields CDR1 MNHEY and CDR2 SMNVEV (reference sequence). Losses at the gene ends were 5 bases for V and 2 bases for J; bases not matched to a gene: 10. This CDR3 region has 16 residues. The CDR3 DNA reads TGTGCCAGCAGTACATGGGGGCAGGGGGACACAGATACGCAGTATTTT. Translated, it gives CASSTWGQGDTDTQYF.

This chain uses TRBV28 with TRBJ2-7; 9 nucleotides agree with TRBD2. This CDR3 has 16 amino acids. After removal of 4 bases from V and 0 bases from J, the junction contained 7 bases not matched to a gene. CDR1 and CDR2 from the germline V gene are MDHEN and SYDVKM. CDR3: CASSYLREGSSYEQYF. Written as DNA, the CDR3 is TGTGCCAGCAGTTACCTGCGGGAGGGGAGCTCCTACGAGCAGTACTTC. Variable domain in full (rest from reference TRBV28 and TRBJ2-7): DVKVTQSSRYLVKRTGEKVFLECVQDMDHENMFWYRQDPGLGLRLIYFSYDVKMKEKGDIPEGYSVSREKKERFSLILESASTNQTSMYLCASSYLREGSSYEQYFGPGTRLTVT.

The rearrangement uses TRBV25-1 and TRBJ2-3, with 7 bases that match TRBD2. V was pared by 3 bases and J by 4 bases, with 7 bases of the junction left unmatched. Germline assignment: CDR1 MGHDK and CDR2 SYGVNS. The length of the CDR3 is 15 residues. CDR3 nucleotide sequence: TGTGCCAGCAGTGAGGGGGGGTTTCGGGCAGATACGCAGTATTTT. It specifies CASSEGGFRADTQYF.

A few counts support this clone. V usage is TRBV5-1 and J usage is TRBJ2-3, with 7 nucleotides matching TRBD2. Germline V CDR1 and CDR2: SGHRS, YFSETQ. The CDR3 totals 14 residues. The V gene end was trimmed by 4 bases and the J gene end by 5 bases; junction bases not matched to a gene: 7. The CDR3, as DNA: TGCGCCAGCAGCCGGGACTACCACCTAGATACGCAGTATTTT. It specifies CASSRDYHLDTQYF.

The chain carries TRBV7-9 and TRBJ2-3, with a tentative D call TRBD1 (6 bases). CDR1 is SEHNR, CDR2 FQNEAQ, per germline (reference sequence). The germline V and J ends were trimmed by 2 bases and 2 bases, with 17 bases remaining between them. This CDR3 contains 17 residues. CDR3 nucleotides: TGTGCCAGCAGCTTATCTCTCAGGGGCGATGCCACAGATACGCAGTATTTT. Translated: CASSLSLRGDATDTQYF.

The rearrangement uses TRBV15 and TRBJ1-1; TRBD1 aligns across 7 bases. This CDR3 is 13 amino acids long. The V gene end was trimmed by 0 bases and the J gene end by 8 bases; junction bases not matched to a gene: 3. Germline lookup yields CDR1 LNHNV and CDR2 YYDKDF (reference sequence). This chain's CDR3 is CATSREPGQEAFF. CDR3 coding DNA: TGTGCCACCAGCAGAGAACCGGGACAGGAAGCTTTCTTT.

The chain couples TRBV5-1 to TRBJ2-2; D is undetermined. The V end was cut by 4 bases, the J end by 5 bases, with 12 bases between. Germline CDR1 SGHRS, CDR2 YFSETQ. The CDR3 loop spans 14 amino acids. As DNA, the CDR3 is TGCGCCAGCAGCACCGTACTAAGTACCGGGGAGCTGTTTTTT. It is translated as CASSTVLSTGELFF.

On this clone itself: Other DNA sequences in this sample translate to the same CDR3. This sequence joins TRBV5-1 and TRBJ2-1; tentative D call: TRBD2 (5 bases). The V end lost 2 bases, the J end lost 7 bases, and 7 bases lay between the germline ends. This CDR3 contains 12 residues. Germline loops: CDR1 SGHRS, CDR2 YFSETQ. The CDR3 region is CASSFSGNEQFF. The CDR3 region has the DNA TGCGCCAGCAGCTTCTCGGGAAATGAGCAGTTCTTC.

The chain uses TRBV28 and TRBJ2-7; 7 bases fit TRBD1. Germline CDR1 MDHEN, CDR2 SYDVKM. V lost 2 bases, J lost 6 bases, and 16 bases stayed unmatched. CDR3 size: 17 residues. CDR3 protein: CASSLRRQGGPRGEQYF. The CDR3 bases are TGTGCCAGCAGTTTAAGGAGACAGGGTGGCCCAAGGGGCGAGCAGTACTTC.

CDR3 nucleotides: TGTGCCAGCAGCCCGAACGGCCCCCCAGGGAGGGACGAGCAGTACTTC. It yields the protein CASSPNGPPGRDEQYF. The chain joins TRBV7-8 to TRBJ2-7, with 7 bases fitting TRBD2. With 5 bases clipped from V and 5 bases from J, the junction kept 15 bases outside the gene matches. The CDR3 contains 16 residues. Germline CDR1 and CDR2: SGHVS and FQNEAQ.

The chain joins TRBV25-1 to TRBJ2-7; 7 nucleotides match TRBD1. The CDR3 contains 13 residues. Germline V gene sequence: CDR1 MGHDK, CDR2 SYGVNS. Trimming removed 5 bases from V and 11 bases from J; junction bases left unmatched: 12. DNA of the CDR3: TGTGCCAGCAGTCACTCGAAGACCCAGGGGGAGTACTTC. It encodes CASSHSKTQGEYF.

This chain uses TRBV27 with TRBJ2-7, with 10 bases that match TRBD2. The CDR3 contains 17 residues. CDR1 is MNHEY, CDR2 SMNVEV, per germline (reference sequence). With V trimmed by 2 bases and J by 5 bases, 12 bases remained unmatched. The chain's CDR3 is CASSLSRWSGRAHEQYF. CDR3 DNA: TGTGCCAGCAGTTTAAGCCGGTGGAGCGGGAGGGCCCACGAGCAGTACTTC.

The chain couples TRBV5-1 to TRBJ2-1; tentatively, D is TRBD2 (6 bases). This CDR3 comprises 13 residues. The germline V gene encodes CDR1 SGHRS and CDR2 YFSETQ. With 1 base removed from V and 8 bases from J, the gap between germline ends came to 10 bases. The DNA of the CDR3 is TGCGCCAGCAGCTTGCCCCCGGGGGATGAGCAGTTCTTC. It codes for CASSLPPGDEQFF.

CDR3 in amino acids: CASSRLSSTDTQYF. The CDR3 DNA reads TGCGCCAGCAGCCGACTCTCTAGCACAGATACGCAGTATTTT. The chain links TRBV5-1 to TRBJ2-3; no reliable D call. The CDR3 extends over 14 amino acids. Germline CDR1 and CDR2: SGHRS and YFSETQ. Trimming removed 4 bases at V and 0 bases at J, with 9 bases between.

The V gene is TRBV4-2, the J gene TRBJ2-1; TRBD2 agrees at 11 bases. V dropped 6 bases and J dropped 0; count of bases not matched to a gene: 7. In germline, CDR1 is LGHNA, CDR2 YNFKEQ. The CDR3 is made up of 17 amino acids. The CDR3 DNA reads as TGTGCCAGCAGTTGGGTAGCGGGAGGGGCCTCCTACAATGAGCAGTTCTTC. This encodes CASSWVAGGASYNEQFF.

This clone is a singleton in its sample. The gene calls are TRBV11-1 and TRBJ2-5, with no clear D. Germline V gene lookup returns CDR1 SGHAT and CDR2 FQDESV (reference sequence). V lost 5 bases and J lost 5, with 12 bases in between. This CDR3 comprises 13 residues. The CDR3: CASSRSRVETQYF. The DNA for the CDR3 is TGTGCCAGCAGCCGCTCGAGAGTGGAGACCCAGTACTTC.

The CDR3 region has the DNA TGTGCCAGCAGTGAAGGGGGCACTCAGCCCCAGCATTTT. Encoded protein: CASSEGGTQPQHF. V gene TRBV25-1 combines with J gene TRBJ1-5, with D maybe TRBD1 (6 bases). V lost 2 bases to trimming and J lost 6 bases, with 8 bases between them. Germline values: CDR1 MGHDK, CDR2 SYGVNS. This CDR3 has 13 amino acids.

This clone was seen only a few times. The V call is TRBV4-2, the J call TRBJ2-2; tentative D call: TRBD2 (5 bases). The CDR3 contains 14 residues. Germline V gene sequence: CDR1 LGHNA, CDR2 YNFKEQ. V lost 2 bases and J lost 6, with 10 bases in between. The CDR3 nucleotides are TGTGCCAGCAGCCAACGGGATCAATCCGGGGAGCTGTTTTTT. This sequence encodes CASSQRDQSGELFF.

DNA for the CDR3: TGTGCCAGTAGACTAAGGGACACGAATAGCAATCAGCCCCAGCATTTT. As protein: CASRLRDTNSNQPQHF. V gene TRBV19 combines with J gene TRBJ1-5; a possible D gene is TRBD1 (6 bases). This CDR3 region has 16 residues. The germline CDR1 and CDR2 sequences are LNHDA and SQIVND (reference sequence). V lost 6 bases, J lost 0 bases, and 15 bases lay in between. Using reference TRBV19 and TRBJ1-5 for the parts outside the CDR3, the full variable domain is DGGITQSPKYLFRKEGQNVTLSCEQNLNHDAMYWYRQDPGQGLRLIYYSQIVNDFQKGDIAEGYSVSREKKESFPLTVTSAQKNPTAFYLCASRLRDTNSNQPQHFGDGTRLSIL.

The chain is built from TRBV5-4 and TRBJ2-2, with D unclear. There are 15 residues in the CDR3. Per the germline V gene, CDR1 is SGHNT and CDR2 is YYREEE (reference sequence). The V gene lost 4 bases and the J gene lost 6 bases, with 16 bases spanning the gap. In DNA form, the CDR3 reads TGTGCCAGCAGCCCTAGTTTAGTGCCCCCCGGGGAGCTGTTTTTT. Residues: CASSPSLVPPGELFF.

The CDR3 is CASSLNREGEAFF. The CDR3 DNA is TGTGCCAGCAGTTTAAACAGGGAGGGTGAAGCTTTCTTT. The chain recombines TRBV27 with TRBJ1-1; possibly TRBD1 for D (6 bases). This CDR3 is 13 amino acids long. V shed 2 bases and J shed 7 bases, with 11 bases lying between them. The germline V gene encodes CDR1 MNHEY and CDR2 SMNVEV (reference sequence).

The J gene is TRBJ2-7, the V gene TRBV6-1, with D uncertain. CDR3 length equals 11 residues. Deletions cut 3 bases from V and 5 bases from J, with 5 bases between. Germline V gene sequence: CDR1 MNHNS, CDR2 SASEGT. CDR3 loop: CASSDSNEQYF. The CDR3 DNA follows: TGTGCCAGCAGTGACTCTAACGAGCAGTACTTC.

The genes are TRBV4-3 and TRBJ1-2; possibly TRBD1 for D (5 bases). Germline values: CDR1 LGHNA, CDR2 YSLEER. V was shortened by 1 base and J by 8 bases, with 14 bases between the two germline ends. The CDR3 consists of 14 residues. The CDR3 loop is CASSQGDSRRGYTF. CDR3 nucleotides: TGCGCCAGCAGCCAAGGGGACTCACGAAGGGGCTACACCTTC.

This CDR3 reads CASSDLALYTQYF. The CDR3 coding sequence is TGTGCCAGTTCCGATCTAGCGCTATATACGCAGTATTTT. The chain couples TRBV19 to TRBJ2-3; weak D call: TRBD2 (6 bases). CDR1 and CDR2 from the germline V gene are LNHDA and SQIVND (reference sequence). V shed 8 bases and J shed 7 bases, with 16 bases lying between them. This CDR3 has 13 residues.

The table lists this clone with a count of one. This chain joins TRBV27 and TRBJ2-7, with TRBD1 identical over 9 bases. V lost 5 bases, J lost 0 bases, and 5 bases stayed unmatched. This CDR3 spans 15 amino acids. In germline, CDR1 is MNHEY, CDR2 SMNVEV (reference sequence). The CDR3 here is CASSLTGGGSYEQYF. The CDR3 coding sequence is TGTGCCAGCAGTCTTACAGGGGGCGGCTCCTACGAGCAGTACTTC.

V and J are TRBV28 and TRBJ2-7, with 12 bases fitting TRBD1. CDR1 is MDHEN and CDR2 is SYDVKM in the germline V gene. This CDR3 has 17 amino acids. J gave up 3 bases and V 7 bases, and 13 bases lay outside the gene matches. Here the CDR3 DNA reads TGTGCCAGCAACTCCGGGACAGGGGGCGCAAGTATCTACGAGCAGTACTTC. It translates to CASNSGTGGASIYEQYF.